This TCR beta chain was documented in a study of blood T cell repertoires in COVID-19 (dated by TCRdb to 2020 to 2022). Study-level background: Collaborator samples came from the United States, Italy and Spain and covered acute and convalescent phases of COVID-19. Where HLA class I and class II types were available, the types were taken from metadata supplied by the sample provider, not from assay-based typing. Samples were obtained from the ongoing ImmuneRACE study (first 160 participants) and from some 1,300 subjects provided by 6 global collaborators. The prospective study material was composed of cDNA or gDNA derived from T cells, B-cell-depleted T cells, or PBMCs. The dataset comprised deeply sampled blood TCRbeta repertoires from subjects exposed to, actively infected with, or recovered from COVID-19. A freely available public database, intended as a resource for researchers studying the immune response to SARS-CoV-2, is where the repertoires were released. A de-identified subject ID, COVID-19 status, age in years and sex were almost always included in the sample metadata. General conclusions and limits of the study: Clinical and demographic metadata were provided uncurated, with the amount varying by source and participant.

TCRbeta CDR3 regions were amplified from genomic DNA using the immunoSEQ Assay, a bias-controlled multiplex PCR. Regarding the original processing steps: Within the assay, amplification of reference gene primers was used to estimate how many nucleated cells each sample contained. To quantify the absolute abundance of each unique TCRbeta CDR3 rearrangement, sequence reads were collapsed and filtered. For each sample, productive Simpson clonality was calculated as the square root of Simpson's diversity index over productive rearrangements. TCRdb retrieved this table from immuneACCESS and kept in-frame rearrangements only. Not all clones are present; in checked studies, unresolved V genes account for under half, and no reason is known for the remainder. The V and J calls and clone size are taken from that table; D and trimming were inferred from the DNA. In this sample the table shows 190,000 or so clones, approximately 85% of which occur a single time. Approximately 10% of the sample is in the top ten clones.

V sheds 4 bases and J sheds 6 bases, leaving 19 bases between their ends. The CDR3 numbers 16 residues from cysteine through phenylalanine. CDR3 DNA only is kept here, 48 bases in frame from base 1. CDR1 and CDR2 are read off the germline V gene as ENHRY and SYGVKD. In the prospective study, participants were roughly 18 to 89 years old, resided in about two dozen geographic areas of the United States, and were enrolled through a virtual design. Cohort assignment in the prospective study relied on participant-reported clinical history from a screening survey and a study questionnaire. ImmuneRACE Cohort 3 recovered participants were defined by two consecutive negative NP/OP PCR tests, healthcare professional clearance, or symptom resolution. Mobile phlebotomists in the prospective study collected whole blood, serum and a nasopharyngeal or oropharyngeal swab from every participant. Additional blood draws and questionnaires over an approximately two-month period could optionally be provided by prospective study participants. Before DNA extraction, blood samples from the prospective study were shipped at room temperature or frozen.

For this clone: Its antigen is unknown. The record has no base qualities; no much larger clone is one base away.

Recombination connected TRBV10-3 to TRBJ2-1; a tentative D match to TRBD2 spans 6 bases. What was sequenced was PBMCs or T cells enriched from blood (not recorded which). This TCR was sampled from a man between 35 and 55 years old who had recovered from COVID-19. The CDR3 in this case is CAISGASGLYVNEQFF. The DNA reads TGTGCCATCAGTGGGGCCTCGGGACTGTACGTCAATGAGCAGTTCTTC.